A selection of T cell receptor beta chains follows, all from one sample in a study of tumor-infiltrating lymphocytes in oesophageal squamous cell carcinoma. TCRdb reprocessed the PCR reads with MiXCR, giving one entry per CDR3 protein. The repertoire holds around 6,300 distinct CDR3 sequences, with roughly 15% as singletons. Sequencing was carried out using normal esophageal tissue next to the tumor. The receptor set was obtained from a male donor with esophageal squamous cell carcinoma. The CDR3 runs from the conserved cysteine through the conserved F or W. D genes are given only for firm matches. Expanded clones get a size class; other rows say once, few or many, or leave the size out.

TRBV4-1,many,TRBJ1-1,TRBD1,CASSHHTAGVWGQGYTEAFF,TGCGCCAGCAGCCACCACACTGCGGGGGTCTGGGGACAGGGATACACTGAAGCTTTCTTT
TRBV7-2,medium-sized,TRBJ1-2,.,CASSLAHSNKGYTF,TGTGCCAGCAGCTTAGCGCACAGCAATAAGGGCTACACCTTC
TRBV13,.,TRBJ2-7,.,CASSTPLGDGDGNSYEQYF,TGTGCCAGCAGCACCCCCCTGGGAGATGGGGACGGGAACTCCTACGAGCAGTACTTC
TRBV7-2,many,TRBJ2-7,TRBD1,CASSRQGDSPLHF,TGTGCCAGCAGCCGACAGGGCGATTCACCCCTCCACTTC
TRBV11-2,many,TRBJ2-7,.,CASSFTPGQVYNSPLHF,TGTGCCAGCAGCTTCACTCCGGGACAAGTTTATAATTCACCCCTCCACTTC
TRBV3-1,few,TRBJ1-1,.,CASSRTLEGTEAFF,TGTGCCAGCAGCCGGACCCTTGAGGGGACTGAAGCTTTCTTT
TRBV19,many,TRBJ1-4,.,CASSIKGWANEKLFF,TGTGCCAGTAGTATTAAGGGCTGGGCTAATGAAAAACTGTTTTTT
TRBV11-2,many,TRBJ2-7,TRBD2,CASSSSGALSYEQYF,TGTGCCAGCAGCTCTAGCGGGGCCCTCTCCTACGAGCAGTACTTC
TRBV5-6,many,TRBJ2-1,TRBD1,CASSLDRGLGEQFF,TGTGCCAGCAGCCTCGACAGGGGGCTGGGTGAGCAGTTCTTC
TRBV4-1,.,TRBJ1-3,.,CASSQEGIGSTIYF,TGCGCCAGCAGCCAAGAAGGTATCGGGAGTACCATATATTTT
TRBV3-1,many,TRBJ2-1,.,CASSQLASLVNEQFF,TGTGCCAGCAGCCAACTAGCTTCTCTAGTCAATGAGCAGTTCTTC
TRBV7-9,many,TRBJ1-2,.,CASSQDNYGYTF,TGTGCCAGCAGCCAAGACAACTATGGCTACACCTTC
TRBV11-2,.,TRBJ1-1,TRBD1,CASSLQTGAGTEAFF,TGTGCCAGCAGCTTACAGACAGGGGCCGGCACTGAAGCTTTCTTT
TRBV12-3/TRBV12-4,few,TRBJ1-3,.,CASSPPMAGARNTIYF,TGTGCCAGCAGTCCCCCCATGGCAGGGGCGAGAAACACCATATATTTT
TRBV5-1,.,TRBJ1-6,TRBD1,CASSLGSGGNSPLHF,TGCGCCAGCAGCTTGGGATCAGGGGGCAATTCACCCCTCCACTTT
TRBV5-6,medium-sized,TRBJ2-1,.,CASSFDEYNEQFF,TGTGCCAGCAGCTTTGATGAGTACAATGAGCAGTTCTTC
TRBV28,many,TRBJ1-1,TRBD1,CASEPPRGQGSDTEAFF,TGTGCCAGTGAACCCCCCAGGGGGCAAGGGTCGGACACTGAAGCTTTCTTT
TRBV5-8,many,TRBJ1-2,TRBD1,CASSLDGQGDYGYTF,TGTGCCAGCAGCTTGGACGGACAGGGGGACTATGGCTACACCTTC
TRBV7-2,medium-sized,TRBJ2-3,TRBD2,CASSLVPSGGSGTQYF,TGTGCCAGCAGCTTAGTTCCTAGCGGGGGTTCTGGTACGCAGTATTTT
TRBV4-2,many,TRBJ2-2,TRBD2,CASSQALGTSGTNTGELFF,TGTGCCAGCAGCCAAGCCTTAGGGACTAGCGGAACGAACACCGGGGAGCTGTTTTTT
TRBV14,few,TRBJ2-7,TRBD2,CASSQERGGKYEQYF,TGTGCCAGCAGCCAAGAACGCGGGGGGAAGTACGAGCAGTACTTC
TRBV5-1,many,TRBJ2-1,.,CASSPQEGGYNEQFF,TGCGCCAGCAGCCCCCAAGAAGGGGGATACAATGAGCAGTTCTTC
TRBV5-8,many,TRBJ2-6,TRBD1,CASSLGDSITGANVLTF,TGTGCCAGCAGCTTGGGGGACAGTATTACTGGGGCCAACGTCCTGACTTTC
TRBV5-5,many,TRBJ2-1,.,CASSHSIYFNNEQFF,TGTGCCAGCAGCCATTCCATCTATTTTAACAATGAGCAGTTCTTC
TRBV4-1,.,TRBJ1-3,.,CASSQLRTAGSGNTIYF,TGCGCCAGCAGCCAATTAAGGACGGCCGGATCTGGAAACACCATATATTTT
TRBV6-1,medium-sized,TRBJ2-1,.,CASSSTNSRYNEQFF,TGTGCCAGCAGCTCCACAAATTCTAGATACAATGAGCAGTTCTTC
TRBV24-1,many,TRBJ1-5,.,CATSDFGNQPQHF,TGTGCCACCAGTGATTTTGGGAATCAGCCCCAGCATTTT
TRBV28,many,TRBJ1-1,TRBD1,CASSLHPQGGTEAFF,TGTGCCAGCAGTTTACACCCACAGGGGGGCACTGAAGCTTTCTTT
TRBV6-1,many,TRBJ2-2,.,CASSYAGGELFF,TGTGCCAGCAGTTACGCGGGGGGGGAGCTGTTTTTT
TRBV6-1,medium-sized,TRBJ1-2,TRBD1,CACLNPGQGTNGYTF,TGTGCCTGCTTAAATCCGGGACAGGGGACTAATGGCTACACCTTC
TRBV5-4,.,TRBJ1-2,TRBD1,CASSFVGQGANGYTF,TGTGCCAGCAGCTTCGTGGGACAGGGGGCCAATGGCTACACCTTC
TRBV6-2/TRBV6-3,many,TRBJ2-7,TRBD1,CASSYDVKPGQVISYEQYF,TGTGCCAGCAGTTACGACGTGAAGCCTGGACAGGTGATCTCCTACGAGCAGTACTTC
TRBV28,medium-sized,TRBJ2-1,TRBD2,CASSLGSGGWNEQFF,TGTGCCAGCAGTTTAGGTAGCGGGGGGTGGAATGAGCAGTTCTTC
TRBV5-1,.,TRBJ1-1,TRBD1,CASSPGTGRGTEAFF,TGCGCCAGCAGCCCTGGGACAGGGCGGGGCACTGAAGCTTTCTTT
TRBV2,many,TRBJ2-7,.,CASTDSYEQYF,TGTGCCAGCACGGACTCCTACGAGCAGTACTTC
TRBV6-5,.,TRBJ2-7,.,CASSDVGGAAQYF,TGTGCCAGCAGTGACGTCGGGGGCGCGGCGCAGTACTTC
TRBV7-8,many,TRBJ1-6,.,CASSLTVNSPLHF,TGTGCCAGCAGCTTGACGGTTAATTCACCCCTCCACTTT
TRBV6-1,medium-sized,TRBJ2-7,TRBD1,CASSQTTGQGEEQYF,TGTGCCAGCAGTCAAACAACGGGACAGGGCGAAGAGCAGTACTTC
TRBV4-1,many,TRBJ2-3,TRBD1,CASSQRSRTGATTDTQYF,TGCGCCAGCAGCCAACGCTCAAGGACAGGGGCGACTACAGATACGCAGTATTTT
TRBV24-1,many,TRBJ2-4,.,CATGAGNIQYF,TGTGCCACCGGGGCCGGAAACATTCAGTACTTC
TRBV7-6,.,TRBJ2-3,TRBD1,CASSLETGGTPVYEQYF,TGTGCCAGCAGCTTAGAGACAGGGGGGACGCCTGTCTACGAGCAGTATTTT
TRBV4-2,few,TRBJ2-7,.,CASSQDLITPLHF,TGTGCCAGCAGCCAAGATTTGATCACACCCCTCCACTTC
TRBV6-1,medium-sized,TRBJ2-5,.,CASSVWQGGETQYF,TGTGCCAGCAGTGTATGGCAGGGGGGAGAGACCCAGTACTTC
TRBV6-4,medium-sized,TRBJ2-5,.,CASRASTGETQYF,TGTGCCAGCAGGGCATCTACCGGGGAGACCCAGTACTTC
TRBV19,few,TRBJ2-3,TRBD1,CATRLRDSNTGELYF,TGTGCCACCCGGTTACGGGACAGCAACACCGGGGAGCTGTATTTT
TRBV11-2,medium-sized,TRBJ2-3,TRBD2,CASSLESGLVTDTQYF,TGTGCCAGCAGCTTAGAGAGCGGACTAGTCACAGATACGCAGTATTTT
TRBV7-2,large,TRBJ2-1,TRBD1,CASSLVSGQGDNEQFF,TGTGCCAGCAGCTTAGTTTCGGGACAGGGAGACAATGAGCAGTTCTTC
TRBV5-4,many,TRBJ2-1,.,CASSSERVYGHEQFF,TGTGCCAGCAGTTCGGAGCGGGTTTACGGCCACGAGCAGTTCTTC
TRBV7-9,medium-sized,TRBJ2-7,.,CASSSQGRFYEQYF,TGTGCCAGCAGCTCACAGGGGAGGTTCTACGAGCAGTACTTC
TRBV10-3,many,TRBJ2-1,TRBD2,CAISDSAGGEAEQFF,TGTGCCATCAGTGACTCAGCGGGGGGAGAGGCTGAGCAGTTCTTC
TRBV6-1,many,TRBJ2-2,.,CAGLSGAANTGELFF,TGTGCCGGACTCTCGGGGGCCGCGAACACCGGGGAGCTGTTTTTT
TRBV5-8,.,TRBJ2-4,TRBD2,CASSLPGGWGVYIQYF,TGTGCCAGCAGCTTGCCGGGAGGATGGGGGGTTTACATTCAGTACTTC
TRBV14,.,TRBJ1-1,.,CASSLVRNTEAFF,TGTGCCAGCAGCCTCGTCAGGAACACTGAAGCTTTCTTT
TRBV12-3/TRBV12-4,medium-sized,TRBJ2-5,.,CASSFSQETQYF,TGTGCCAGCAGTTTTTCTCAAGAGACCCAGTACTTC